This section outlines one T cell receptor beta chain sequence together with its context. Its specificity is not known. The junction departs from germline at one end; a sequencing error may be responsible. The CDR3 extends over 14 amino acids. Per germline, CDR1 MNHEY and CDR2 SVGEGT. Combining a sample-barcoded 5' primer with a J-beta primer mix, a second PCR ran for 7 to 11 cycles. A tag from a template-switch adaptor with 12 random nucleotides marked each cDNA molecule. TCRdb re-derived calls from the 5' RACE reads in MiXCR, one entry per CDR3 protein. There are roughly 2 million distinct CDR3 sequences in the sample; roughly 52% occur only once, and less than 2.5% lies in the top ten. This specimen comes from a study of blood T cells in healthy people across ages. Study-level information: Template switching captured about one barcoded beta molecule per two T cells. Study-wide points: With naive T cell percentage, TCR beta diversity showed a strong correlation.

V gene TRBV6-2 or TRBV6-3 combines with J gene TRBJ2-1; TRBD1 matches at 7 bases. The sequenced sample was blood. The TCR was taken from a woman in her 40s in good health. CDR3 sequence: CASSDSMRGQQQFF. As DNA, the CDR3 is TGTGCCAGCAGTGACTCGATGAGGGGGCAGCAGCAGTTCTTC.